What follows are 5 T cell receptor beta chains derived from one specimen sequenced in a study of blood T cell repertoires in COVID-19 (dated by TCRdb to 2019 to 2021). Libraries were built with the immunoSEQ multiplex PCR assay. The table was pulled from immuneACCESS by TCRdb, which kept in-frame rearrangements only. Such tables lose some clones; where checked, under half of the loss comes from unresolved V genes, and the rest has no known cause. In this sample the table shows about 220,000 clones, just over 85% of which occur a single time. The top ten constitute over 3% of the sample. What was sequenced was PBMCs or T cells enriched from blood (not recorded which). These receptors were taken from a woman aged 40 to 49 with acute COVID-19.

J is TRBJ1-5 and V is TRBV21-1. TRBV21-1 is noted as a pseudogene. This CDR3 comprises 16 residues. CDR3 protein: CASSKGARGHNQPQHF. The DNA for the CDR3 is TGTGCCAGCAGCAAAGGGGCCAGAGGGCACAATCAGCCCCAGCATTTT.

The chain uses TRBV15 and TRBJ1-6, with TRBD1 matching over 8 bases. CDR1 LNHNV and CDR2 YYDKDF come from the germline V gene (reference sequence). J lost 9 bases, V lost 5 bases, and 9 bases had no gene match. This CDR3 region has 15 residues. The CDR3 DNA is TGTGCCACCAGCCCCCGGGGAGGGACAGGTTCACCCCTCCACTTT. It yields the protein CATSPRGGTGSPLHF. Full variable domain (missing parts from reference TRBV15 and TRBJ1-6): DAMVIQNPRYQVTQFGKPVTLSCSQTLNHNVMYWYQQKSSQAPKLLFHYYDKDFNNEADTPDNFQSRRPNTSFCFLDIRSPGLGDTAMYLCATSPRGGTGSPLHFGNGTRLTVT.

This rearrangement joins TRBV5-6 to TRBJ1-1; a weak D match, TRBD1 (6 bases). The CDR3 runs to 15 residues. Trimming removed 3 bases at V and 1 base at J, with 13 bases between. Germline values: CDR1 SGHDT, CDR2 YYEEEE. The CDR3 coding sequence is TGTGCCAGCAGCTCCAAGACAGGAAAGAACACTGAAGCTTTCTTT. It yields the protein CASSSKTGKNTEAFF.

The chain employs TRBV6-5 and TRBJ2-3; D is perhaps TRBD2 (5 bases). Looked up from germline, CDR1 is MNHEY and CDR2 is SVGAGI. The V end lost 9 bases, the J end lost 2 bases, and 12 bases lay between the germline ends. The CDR3 covers 13 residues. This chain's CDR3 is CASRTSNTDTQYF. The DNA of the CDR3 is TGTGCCAGTAGGACTTCGAACACAGATACGCAGTATTTT.

This chain uses TRBV27 with TRBJ1-1, with 7 nucleotides matching TRBD1. Unmatched junction bases numbered 8, after V lost 2 bases and J lost 2 bases. The CDR3 sequence is 16 residues long. The germline gives CDR1 MNHEY, CDR2 SMNVEV (reference sequence). This CDR3 reads CASSLGNRGGNTEAFF. Written as DNA, the CDR3 is TGTGCCAGCAGTTTAGGAAACAGGGGAGGAAACACTGAAGCTTTCTTT.